The 31 T cell receptor beta chains listed next were all sequenced from one sample in a study of shared clonotypes between healthy human individuals. Sequenced by immunoSEQ multiplex PCR; TCRdb stores in-frame clones only, minus some. The sample has 520,000 or so clones; more than 65% are singletons. The material sequenced was PBMCs. The source is a woman aged 40 to 49 in good health. Some clones in this sample may be carry-over from other donors' samples.

This clone was counted a single time. The rearrangement links TRBV30 to TRBJ2-3, with no clear D. V lost 0 bases and J 1 base, leaving 14 bases between the germline ends. From germline, CDR1 is GTSNPN and CDR2 SVGIG (reference sequence). The CDR3 is 16 amino acids. The CDR3 DNA follows: TGTGCCTGGAGTGTACGGCGAAACCCCGGCACAGATACGCAGTATTTT. Its protein is CAWSVRRNPGTDTQYF.

This clone was picked up a small number of times. The chain is built from TRBV28 and TRBJ2-6; D is perhaps TRBD2 (6 bases). The CDR3 extends over 16 amino acids. Germline CDR1 is MDHEN and CDR2 is SYDVKM. Trimming removed 3 bases at V and 4 bases at J, with 13 bases between. The CDR3 DNA sequence: TGTGCCAGCAGTTTTCTCTCCGGGGGAGGGGCCAACGTCCTGACTTTC. Translated, it gives CASSFLSGGGANVLTF.

The rearrangement uses TRBV29-1 and TRBJ2-1; D remains unclear. Germline V lookup: CDR1 SQVTM, CDR2 ANQGSEA. This CDR3 is built from 12 residues. Trimming removed 4 bases at V and 5 bases at J, with 9 bases between. The CDR3 nucleotides read TGCAGCGTTGGTTTGCCAGACAATGAGCAGTTCTTC. Protein: CSVGLPDNEQFF.

This chain uses TRBV18 with TRBJ1-2, with 8 nucleotides matching TRBD1. This CDR3 is built from 16 residues. J gave up 4 bases and V 3 bases, and 10 bases lay outside the gene matches. Germline V gene data show CDR1 as KGHSH and CDR2 as LQKENI. CDR3 sequence (DNA): TGTGCCAGCTCACCGGGGACAGGCACCCCGCGCTATGGCTACACCTTC. It translates to CASSPGTGTPRYGYTF.

This rearrangement joins TRBV28 to TRBJ1-2; the match to TRBD1 covers 8 bases. This CDR3 is built from 15 residues. CDR1 and CDR2 from the germline V gene are MDHEN and SYDVKM. The V gene end was trimmed by 4 bases and the J gene end by 3 bases; junction bases not matched to a gene: 7. The CDR3, as DNA: TGTGCCAGCAGTTCGCACGGACAGGGATACTATGGCTACACCTTC. This codes for CASSSHGQGYYGYTF.

This chain uses TRBV20-1 with TRBJ1-1; unclear D gene. CDR3 length: 11 amino acids. CDR1 DFQATT and CDR2 SNEGSKA come from the germline V gene (reference sequence). The CDR3 protein is CRGRRNTEAFF. The CDR3 DNA reads TGCAGAGGTCGGAGGAACACTGAAGCTTTCTTT.

The chain employs TRBV11-1 and TRBJ2-5; D perhaps matches TRBD2 (6 bases). Germline V gene data show CDR1 as SGHAT and CDR2 as FQDESV (reference sequence). The CDR3 consists of 16 residues. V was cut by 5 bases and J by 5 bases, with 21 bases left in between. DNA of the CDR3: TGTGCCAGCAGCCCACAGCGCGGGGCAGGGTTGGAGACCCAGTACTTC. Amino acids: CASSPQRGAGLETQYF.

This chain uses TRBV9 with TRBJ2-1, with TRBD2 identical over 10 bases. The germline CDR1 and CDR2 sequences are SGDLS and YYNGEE. J was trimmed by 4 bases and V by 6 bases; bases with no gene match: 7. This CDR3 is built from 15 residues. The CDR3 sequence: CASTRAGGPYNEQFF. Here the CDR3 DNA reads TGTGCCAGCACTAGAGCGGGAGGGCCGTACAATGAGCAGTTCTTC.

The chain links TRBV30 to TRBJ2-5, with TRBD2 identical over 16 bases. This CDR3 has 16 residues. CDR1 and CDR2 (germline): GTSNPN, SVGIG (reference sequence). The V gene end was trimmed by 2 bases and the J gene end by 4 bases; junction bases not matched to a gene: 4. The CDR3 sequence is CAWSSGLAGGSETQYF. In DNA, the CDR3 is TGTGCCTGGAGTTCGGGACTAGCGGGAGGGTCAGAGACCCAGTACTTC.

The genes are TRBV5-1 and TRBJ1-1; 9 bases are shared with TRBD1. After removal of 4 bases from V and 4 bases from J, the junction contained 5 bases not matched to a gene. The CDR3 has 14 residues. Looked up from germline, CDR1 is SGHRS and CDR2 is YFSETQ. CDR3 region: CASSAQTGGTEAFF. CDR3 in DNA: TGCGCCAGCAGCGCACAGACAGGGGGCACTGAAGCTTTCTTT.

The gene calls are TRBV5-5 and TRBJ2-1, with D possibly being TRBD1 (5 bases). This CDR3 contains 15 residues. Germline CDR1 SGHKS, CDR2 YYEKEE (reference sequence). V was trimmed by 3 bases and J by 4 bases, leaving 14 bases between them. The DNA of the CDR3 is TGTGCCAGCAGCTCCCCGGGCCAGGGTTACAATGAGCAGTTCTTC. Amino acid sequence: CASSSPGQGYNEQFF.

This clone was counted only a few times. The rearrangement links TRBV7-2 to TRBJ1-1, with D maybe TRBD1 (6 bases). V gave up 5 bases and J gave up 1 base, with 14 bases separating them. This CDR3 comprises 15 residues. Germline assignment: CDR1 SGHTA and CDR2 FQGNSA. This chain's CDR3 is CASSPYRVTNTEAFF. In DNA, the CDR3 is TGTGCCAGCAGCCCGTACAGGGTGACGAACACTGAAGCTTTCTTT.

In the case of this clone: Germline and junction disagree at one end, which may indicate a read error. This chain connects TRBV5-1 to TRBJ1-2; 8 nucleotides align to TRBD1. The CDR3 contains 15 residues. Germline V gene sequence: CDR1 SGHRS, CDR2 YFSETQ. CDR3 in amino acids: CASSLDRTGIYGHTF. CDR3 nucleotides: TGCGCCAGCAGCTTGGATAGGACAGGGATATATGGCCACACCTTC.

This clone was counted between two and nine times. V is TRBV6-1 and J is TRBJ2-1, with 11 bases that match TRBD2. J gave up 0 bases and V 2 bases, and 6 bases lay outside the gene matches. This CDR3 has 18 amino acids. Germline lookup yields CDR1 MNHNS and CDR2 SASEGT. The CDR3: CASSETSGSFFSYNEQFF. The DNA for the CDR3 is TGTGCCAGCAGTGAAACTAGCGGGAGCTTTTTCTCCTACAATGAGCAGTTCTTC.

This clone came up a few times. The V call is TRBV7-9, the J call TRBJ2-1; 7 nucleotides align to TRBD1. CDR3 length: 18 residues. Germline loops: CDR1 SEHNR, CDR2 FQNEAQ (reference sequence). J was trimmed by 0 bases and V by 3 bases; bases with no gene match: 11. CDR3 amino acids: CASSLLLWTGDSYNEQFF. The CDR3 nucleotides are TGTGCCAGCAGCTTGCTTTTGTGGACAGGAGACTCCTACAATGAGCAGTTCTTC. The whole variable domain, remainder taken from reference TRBV7-9 and TRBJ2-1, is DTGVSQNPRHKITKRGQNVTFRCDPISEHNRLYWYRQTLGQGPEFLTYFQNEAQLEKSRLLSDRFSAERPKGSFSTLEIQRTEQGDSAMYLCASSLLLWTGDSYNEQFFGPGTRLTVL.

The chain recombines TRBV19 with TRBJ2-2, with D maybe TRBD1 (6 bases). Germline CDR1 reads LNHDA; CDR2 reads SQIVND (reference sequence). V lost 9 bases, J lost 0 bases, and 14 bases lay in between. The CDR3 extends over 15 amino acids. DNA for the CDR3: TGTGCCAGCCGCGACAGGAGAGCGAACACCGGGGAGCTGTTTTTT. Protein product: CASRDRRANTGELFF.

The chain links TRBV27 to TRBJ1-1; 7 bases agree with TRBD1. J gave up 4 bases and V 6 bases, and 8 bases lay outside the gene matches. Germline V gives CDR1 MNHEY, CDR2 SMNVEV (reference sequence). There are 14 residues in the CDR3. CDR3 sequence: CASRRPGGGTEAFF. The CDR3 region has the DNA TGTGCCAGCAGACGGCCAGGGGGAGGCACTGAAGCTTTCTTT.

This clone occurred a few times. The chain couples TRBV2 to TRBJ1-5, with TRBD1 identical over 7 bases. Germline loops: CDR1 SNHLY, CDR2 FYNNEI. The CDR3 consists of 14 residues. With V trimmed by 3 bases and J by 7 bases, 6 bases remained unmatched. The chain's CDR3 is CASSDSTGEQPQHF. The CDR3 region has the DNA TGTGCCAGCAGTGATAGTACAGGGGAACAGCCCCAGCATTTT.

This clone showed up just once. The rearrangement links TRBV7-3 to TRBJ2-6, with D tentatively TRBD1 or TRBD2 (6 bases each). This CDR3 is built from 18 residues. With 1 base removed from V and 0 bases from J, the gap between germline ends came to 13 bases. Germline CDR1 reads SGHTA; CDR2 reads FQGTGA. This chain's CDR3 is CASSLIRGGGSGANVLTF. In nucleotides, the CDR3 is TGTGCCAGCAGCTTAATCCGAGGGGGAGGCTCTGGGGCCAACGTCCTGACTTTC.

This chain joins TRBV7-9 and TRBJ2-1; no definite D call. Germline values: CDR1 SEHNR, CDR2 FQNEAQ (reference sequence). CDR3 length: 13 residues. Trimming removed 1 base at V and 9 bases at J, with 10 bases between. The CDR3 spells CASSLVYGGEQFF. The CDR3 nucleotides are TGTGCCAGCAGCTTAGTTTATGGTGGTGAGCAGTTCTTC.

The chain combines TRBV6-1 with TRBJ1-1; D is perhaps TRBD1 (6 bases). Germline values: CDR1 MNHNS, CDR2 SASEGT. The V and J ends lost 4 bases and 2 bases respectively, with 29 bases between them. The CDR3 runs 20 residues. CDR3 protein: CASSGLRRQAGNQLNTEAFF. In DNA form, the CDR3 reads TGTGCCAGCAGTGGACTTCGTCGACAGGCCGGAAACCAATTAAACACTGAAGCTTTCTTT.

J is TRBJ2-3 and V is TRBV7-2; D ambiguous. The V end was cut by 2 bases, the J end by 4 bases, with 10 bases between. The CDR3 is made up of 14 amino acids. The V gene's germline CDR1 is SGHTA and CDR2 FQGNSA. The CDR3 here is CASSLFTPSDTQYF. CDR3 in DNA: TGTGCCAGCAGCTTATTCACCCCTTCAGATACGCAGTATTTT.

J is TRBJ2-5 and V is TRBV4-1; the match to TRBD2 covers 11 bases. The CDR3 covers 14 residues. The J segment lost 7 bases and the V segment lost 4 bases, leaving 5 bases of the junction unmatched. CDR1 and CDR2 from the germline V gene are MGHRA and YSYEKL. The CDR3, as DNA: TGCGCCAGCAGCCCCGCTAGCGGGGGGAGGACCCAGTACTTC. It yields the protein CASSPASGGRTQYF.

This clone was recorded only once. The chain uses TRBV4-1 and TRBJ1-4; 10 positions match TRBD1. V was pared by 5 bases and J by 0 bases, with 12 bases of the junction left unmatched. This CDR3 is 19 amino acids long. Germline loops: CDR1 MGHRA, CDR2 YSYEKL. The chain's CDR3 is CASSFGQGGFKATNEKLFF. CDR3 nucleotide sequence: TGCGCCAGCAGCTTTGGACAGGGGGGTTTCAAAGCAACTAATGAAAAACTGTTTTTT.

The chain links TRBV13 to TRBJ2-7, with 7 bases identical to TRBD2. Germline loops: CDR1 PRHDT, CDR2 FYEKMQ (reference sequence). Trimming cost V 0 bases and J 6 bases; bases outside gene matches: 11. This CDR3 comprises 16 residues. The CDR3, as DNA: TGTGCCAGCAGCTTAGGCATGGGAGGGGCGAGATTCGAGCAGTACTTC. As protein: CASSLGMGGARFEQYF.

This clone appeared a single time. The V and J genes are TRBV18 and TRBJ1-2; no clear D gene. The CDR3 extends over 13 amino acids. CDR1 is KGHSH and CDR2 is LQKENI in the germline V gene. Trimming took 4 bases from V and 6 from J, leaving 12 bases between them. CDR3 sequence: CASSRLEVHGYTF. For the CDR3, the DNA is TGTGCCAGCTCACGACTCGAGGTACATGGCTACACCTTC.

The gene calls are TRBV6-1 and TRBJ2-1, with D maybe TRBD2 (6 bases). The CDR3 is made up of 13 amino acids. Germline values: CDR1 MNHNS, CDR2 SASEGT. V shed 2 bases and J shed 7 bases, with 9 bases lying between them. This chain's CDR3 is CASSERRENEQFF. The CDR3 DNA reads as TGTGCCAGCAGTGAAAGGAGGGAGAATGAGCAGTTCTTC.

The chain is built from TRBV29-1 and TRBJ2-7, with 9 bases aligning to TRBD1. The germline gives CDR1 SQVTM, CDR2 ANQGSEA. V shed 7 bases and J 7 bases; nucleotides not matched to a gene: 8. The length of the CDR3 is 12 residues. The CDR3 DNA is TGCAGCGCATCCGGGACAGGGTATGAGCAGTACTTC. It translates to CSASGTGYEQYF.

The chain joins TRBV23-1 to TRBJ1-4; D is unclear. TRBV23-1 counts as an open reading frame of uncertain function. V lost 3 bases and J lost 3, with 11 bases in between. The CDR3 length is 15 residues. The CDR3 spells CASSQGALANEKLFF. The CDR3 nucleotides are TGCGCCAGCAGTCAGGGAGCCTTAGCTAATGAAAAACTGTTTTTT.

This clone was observed a handful of times. At the DNA level, this CDR3 is encoded by other sequences in the same sample as well. The genes are TRBV29-1 and TRBJ1-2, with TRBD1 matching over 8 bases. This CDR3 region has 11 residues. The V gene end was trimmed by 7 bases and the J gene end by 3 bases; junction bases not matched to a gene: 1. The V gene's germline CDR1 is SQVTM and CDR2 ANQGSEA. The CDR3 DNA reads as TGCAGCGCGGGACAGGACTATGGCTACACCTTC. This translates into CSAGQDYGYTF. The full variable domain, with the rest looked up from reference TRBV29-1 and TRBJ1-2, is SAVISQKPSRDICQRGTSLTIQCQVDSQVTMMFWYRQQPGQSLTLIATANQGSEATYESGFVIDKFPISRPNLTFSTLTVSNMSPEDSSIYLCSAGQDYGYTFGSGTRLTVV.

The genes are TRBV9 and TRBJ2-5; TRBD2 might be the D (6 bases). Germline lookup yields CDR1 SGDLS and CDR2 YYNGEE. The V end lost 3 bases, the J end lost 5 bases, and 17 bases lay between the germline ends. The CDR3 is 15 residues long. DNA for the CDR3: TGTGCCAGCAGCGCCCTAGCGACAGTGGGGGAGACCCAGTACTTC. Protein: CASSALATVGETQYF. The whole variable domain, filled in from reference TRBV9 and TRBJ2-5, reads DSGVTQTPKHLITATGQRVTLRCSPRSGDLSVYWYQQSLDQGLQFLIQYYNGEERAKGNILERFSAQQFPDLHSELNLSSLELGDSALYFCASSALATVGETQYFGPGTRLLVL.